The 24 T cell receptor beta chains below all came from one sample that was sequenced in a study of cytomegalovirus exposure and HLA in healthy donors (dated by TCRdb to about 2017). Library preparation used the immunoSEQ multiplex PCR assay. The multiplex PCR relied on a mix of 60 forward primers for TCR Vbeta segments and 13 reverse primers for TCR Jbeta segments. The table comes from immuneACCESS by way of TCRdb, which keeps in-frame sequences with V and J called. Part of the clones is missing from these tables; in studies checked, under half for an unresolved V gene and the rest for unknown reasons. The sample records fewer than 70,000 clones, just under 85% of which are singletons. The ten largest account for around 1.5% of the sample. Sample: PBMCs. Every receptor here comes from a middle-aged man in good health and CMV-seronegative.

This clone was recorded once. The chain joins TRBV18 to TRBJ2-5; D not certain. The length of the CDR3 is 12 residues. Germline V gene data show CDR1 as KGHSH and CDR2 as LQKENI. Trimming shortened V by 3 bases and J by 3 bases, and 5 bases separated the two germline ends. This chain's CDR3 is CASSPREETQYF. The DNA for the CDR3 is TGTGCCAGCTCACCCCGAGAAGAGACCCAGTACTTC.

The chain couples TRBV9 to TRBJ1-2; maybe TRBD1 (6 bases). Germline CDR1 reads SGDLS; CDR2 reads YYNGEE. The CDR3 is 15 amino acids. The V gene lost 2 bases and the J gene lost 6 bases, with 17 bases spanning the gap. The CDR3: CASSVRQAGIHGYTF. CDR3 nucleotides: TGTGCCAGCAGCGTTCGACAGGCCGGGATCCATGGCTACACCTTC.

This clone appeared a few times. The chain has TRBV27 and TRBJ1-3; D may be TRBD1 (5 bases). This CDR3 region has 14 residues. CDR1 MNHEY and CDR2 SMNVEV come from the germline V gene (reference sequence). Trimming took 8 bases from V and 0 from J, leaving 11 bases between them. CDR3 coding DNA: TGTGCCAGCCAACCTCAGGGCTCTGGAAACACCATATATTTT. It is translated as CASQPQGSGNTIYF.

CDR3 nucleotide sequence: TGTGCCAGCAGCTCCACTAGCAGGGACGGGAGCACTGAAGCTTTCTTT. Encoded protein: CASSSTSRDGSTEAFF. V gene TRBV7-9 combines with J gene TRBJ1-1; D is perhaps TRBD1 (5 bases). The CDR3 runs 16 residues. Germline loops: CDR1 SEHNR, CDR2 FQNEAQ (reference sequence). With 4 bases removed from V and 4 bases from J, the gap between germline ends came to 19 bases.

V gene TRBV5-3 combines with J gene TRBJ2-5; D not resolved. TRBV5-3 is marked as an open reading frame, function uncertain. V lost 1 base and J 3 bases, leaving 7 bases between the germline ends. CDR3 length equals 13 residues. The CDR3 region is CARSLKIKETQYF. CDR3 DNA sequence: TGTGCCAGAAGCTTGAAAATTAAAGAGACCCAGTACTTC.

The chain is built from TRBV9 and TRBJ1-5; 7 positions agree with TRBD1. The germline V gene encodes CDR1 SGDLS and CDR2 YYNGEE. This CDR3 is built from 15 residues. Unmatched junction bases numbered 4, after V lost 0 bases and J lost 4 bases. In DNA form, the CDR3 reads TGTGCCAGCAGCGTAGGACAGGGCGAAAATCAGCCCCAGCATTTT. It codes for CASSVGQGENQPQHF.

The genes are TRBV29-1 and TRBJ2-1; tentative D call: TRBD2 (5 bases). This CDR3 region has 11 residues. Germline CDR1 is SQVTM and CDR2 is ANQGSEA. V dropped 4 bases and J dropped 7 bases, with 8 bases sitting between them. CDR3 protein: CSVARGNEQFF. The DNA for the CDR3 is TGCAGCGTTGCTCGGGGAAATGAGCAGTTCTTC.

The DNA of the CDR3 is TGTGCCAGCAGACCACTAGCAGCTAGCGGGGAGCTGTTTTTT. The encoded protein is CASRPLAASGELFF. The gene calls are TRBV6-5 and TRBJ2-2, with D perhaps matching TRBD2 (6 bases). Trimming removed 6 bases at V and 7 bases at J, with 15 bases between. Germline CDR1 is MNHEY and CDR2 is SVGAGI. The CDR3 has 14 residues.

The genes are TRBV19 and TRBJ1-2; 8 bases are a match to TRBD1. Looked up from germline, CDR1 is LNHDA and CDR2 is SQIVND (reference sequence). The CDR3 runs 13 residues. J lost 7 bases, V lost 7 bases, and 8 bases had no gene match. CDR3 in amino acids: CASNPTGAFGYTF. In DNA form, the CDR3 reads TGTGCCAGTAACCCGACAGGGGCCTTTGGCTACACCTTC. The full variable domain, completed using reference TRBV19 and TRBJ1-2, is DGGITQSPKYLFRKEGQNVTLSCEQNLNHDAMYWYRQDPGQGLRLIYYSQIVNDFQKGDIAEGYSVSREKKESFPLTVTSAQKNPTAFYLCASNPTGAFGYTFGSGTRLTVV.

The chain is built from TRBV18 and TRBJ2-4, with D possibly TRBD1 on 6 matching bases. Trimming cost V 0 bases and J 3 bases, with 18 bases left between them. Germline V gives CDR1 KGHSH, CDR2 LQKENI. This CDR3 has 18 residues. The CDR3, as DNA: TGTGCCAGCTCACCACCTGTTAGCAGGGGTTTTGTCAAAAACATTCAGTACTTC. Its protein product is CASSPPVSRGFVKNIQYF.

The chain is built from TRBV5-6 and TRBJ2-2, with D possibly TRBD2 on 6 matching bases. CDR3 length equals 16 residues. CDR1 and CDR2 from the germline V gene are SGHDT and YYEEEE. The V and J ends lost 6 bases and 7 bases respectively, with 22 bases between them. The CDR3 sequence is CASTITLWGDRGELFF. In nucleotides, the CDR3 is TGTGCCAGCACTATAACTCTATGGGGGGACCGCGGGGAGCTGTTTTTT.

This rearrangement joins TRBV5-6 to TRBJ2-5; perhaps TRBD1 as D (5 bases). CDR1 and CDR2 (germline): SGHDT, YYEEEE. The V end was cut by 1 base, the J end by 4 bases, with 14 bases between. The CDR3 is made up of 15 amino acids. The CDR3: CASSLLGRVSETQYF. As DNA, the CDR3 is TGTGCCAGCAGCTTGTTGGGCAGGGTGTCAGAGACCCAGTACTTC.

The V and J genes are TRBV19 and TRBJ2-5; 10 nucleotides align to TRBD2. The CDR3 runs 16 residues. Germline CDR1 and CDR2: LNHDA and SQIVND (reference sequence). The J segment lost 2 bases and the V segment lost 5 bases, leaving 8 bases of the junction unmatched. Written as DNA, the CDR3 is TGTGCCAGTAGTCCTTGGACTAGCGGAAAGCAAGAGACCCAGTACTTC. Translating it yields CASSPWTSGKQETQYF.

The CDR3 loop reads CASSFLIGTGRRHEQYF. The CDR3 DNA follows: TGTGCCAGCAGCTTTCTTATAGGGACAGGGCGTCGGCACGAGCAGTACTTC. The rearrangement uses TRBV7-9 and TRBJ2-7, with 9 bases matching TRBD1. Germline CDR1 is SEHNR and CDR2 is FQNEAQ (reference sequence). The CDR3 spans 17 residues. With V trimmed by 3 bases and J by 5 bases, 14 bases remained unmatched.

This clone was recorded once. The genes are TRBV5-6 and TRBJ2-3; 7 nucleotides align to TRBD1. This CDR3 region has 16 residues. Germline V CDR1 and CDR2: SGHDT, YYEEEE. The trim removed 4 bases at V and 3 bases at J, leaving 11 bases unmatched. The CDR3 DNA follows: TGTGCCAGCAGCCTTGACAGGGTATTACGGACAGATACGCAGTATTTT. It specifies CASSLDRVLRTDTQYF.

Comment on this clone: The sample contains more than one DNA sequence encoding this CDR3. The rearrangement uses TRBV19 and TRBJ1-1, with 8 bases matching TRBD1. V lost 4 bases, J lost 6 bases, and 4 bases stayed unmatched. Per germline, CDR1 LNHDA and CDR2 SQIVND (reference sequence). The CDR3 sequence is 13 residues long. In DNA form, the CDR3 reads TGTGCCAGTAGTACCAGGGGGCCTGCTGAAGCTTTCTTT. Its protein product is CASSTRGPAEAFF.

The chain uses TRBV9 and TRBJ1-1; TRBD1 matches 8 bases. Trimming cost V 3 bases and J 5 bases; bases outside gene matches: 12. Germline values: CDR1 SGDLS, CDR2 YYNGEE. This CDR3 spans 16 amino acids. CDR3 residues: CASSEGMTGVRTEAFF. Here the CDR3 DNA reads TGTGCCAGCAGCGAGGGGATGACAGGGGTGAGGACTGAAGCTTTCTTT.

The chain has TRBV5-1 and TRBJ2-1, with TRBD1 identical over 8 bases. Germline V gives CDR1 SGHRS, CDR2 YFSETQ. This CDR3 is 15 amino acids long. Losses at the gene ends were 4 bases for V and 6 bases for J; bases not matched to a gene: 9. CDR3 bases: TGCGCCAGCAGCGAACAGGGGGACTTCGGCAATGAGCAGTTCTTC. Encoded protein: CASSEQGDFGNEQFF.

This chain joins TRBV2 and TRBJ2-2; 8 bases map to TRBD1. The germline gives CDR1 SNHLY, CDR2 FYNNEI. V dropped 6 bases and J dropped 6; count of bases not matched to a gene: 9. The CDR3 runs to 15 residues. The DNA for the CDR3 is TGTGCCAGCAGGGGGACAGGACCTGCACCCGGGGAGCTGTTTTTT. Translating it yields CASRGTGPAPGELFF.

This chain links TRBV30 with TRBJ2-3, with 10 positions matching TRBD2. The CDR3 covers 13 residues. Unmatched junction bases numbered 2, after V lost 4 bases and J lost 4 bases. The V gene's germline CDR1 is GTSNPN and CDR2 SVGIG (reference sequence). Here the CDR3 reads CAWTSGGPDTQYF. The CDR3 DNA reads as TGTGCCTGGACTAGCGGGGGCCCAGATACGCAGTATTTT.

The CDR3 here is CASSLSRQETQYF. Written as DNA, the CDR3 is TGTGCCAGCAGCTTGTCGCGCCAAGAGACCCAGTACTTC. The V and J genes are TRBV7-3 and TRBJ2-5; D not resolved. CDR1 is SGHTA and CDR2 is FQGTGA in the germline V gene. The CDR3 is 13 residues long. The V and J ends lost 3 bases and 1 base respectively, with 6 bases between them.

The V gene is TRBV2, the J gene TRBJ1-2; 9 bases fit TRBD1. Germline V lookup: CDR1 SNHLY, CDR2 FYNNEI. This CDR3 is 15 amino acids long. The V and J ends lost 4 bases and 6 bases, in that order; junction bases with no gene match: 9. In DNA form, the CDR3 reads TGTGCCAGCAGTGGGGGACAGGGCCATAGGGATGGCTACACCTTC. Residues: CASSGGQGHRDGYTF.

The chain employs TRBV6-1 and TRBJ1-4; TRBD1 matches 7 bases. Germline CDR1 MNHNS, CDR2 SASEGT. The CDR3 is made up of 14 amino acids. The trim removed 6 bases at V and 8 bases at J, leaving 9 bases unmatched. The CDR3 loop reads CASRGTGQIEKLFF. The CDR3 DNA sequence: TGTGCCAGCAGGGGGACGGGACAGATAGAAAAACTGTTTTTT.

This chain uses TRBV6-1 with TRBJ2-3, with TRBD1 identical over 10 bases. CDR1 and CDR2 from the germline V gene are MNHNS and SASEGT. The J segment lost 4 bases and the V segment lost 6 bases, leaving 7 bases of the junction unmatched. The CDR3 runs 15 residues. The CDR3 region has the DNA TGTGCCAGCAGGGACAGGGGGTCCTCGGCAGATACGCAGTATTTT. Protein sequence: CASRDRGSSADTQYF.